The next 8 T cell receptor beta chains were all read from a single sample in a study of blood T cell repertoires in COVID-19. Only in-frame clones appear in the TCRdb table, and some are missing; sequencing was by immunoSEQ multiplex PCR. The table has 200,000 to 250,000 clones, about nine tenths seen once. The sample consisted of PBMCs or T cells enriched from blood (not recorded which). The receptors stem from a woman aged 18-30 years who had recovered from COVID-19.

The chain has TRBV9 and TRBJ1-2; 8 nucleotides line up with TRBD1. With 3 bases clipped from V and 3 bases from J, the junction kept 1 base outside the gene matches. Germline CDR1 SGDLS, CDR2 YYNGEE. This CDR3 has 13 residues. The CDR3 nucleotides read TGTGCCAGCAGCGCAGGGGGCGACTATGGCTACACCTTC. Translating it yields CASSAGGDYGYTF.

This chain uses TRBV28 with TRBJ1-2; maybe TRBD1 (6 bases). V lost 4 bases and J lost 7, with 7 bases in between. The CDR3 contains 11 residues. The germline V gene has CDR1 MDHEN and CDR2 SYDVKM. CDR3 in amino acids: CASSSRGGYTF. The CDR3 DNA reads as TGTGCCAGCAGTTCCAGGGGTGGCTACACCTTC.

The chain has TRBV5-1 and TRBJ2-3; 16 bases agree with TRBD2. The CDR3 sequence is 17 residues long. Germline CDR1 SGHRS, CDR2 YFSETQ. V lost 4 bases and J lost 5; bases outside the gene matches: 7. CDR3 sequence reads: CASSIGTSGGALDTQYF. CDR3 in DNA: TGCGCCAGCAGCATTGGGACTAGCGGGGGGGCTTTAGATACGCAGTATTTT.

This chain uses TRBV6-2 or TRBV6-3 with TRBJ1-2; the match to TRBD1 covers 9 bases. With V trimmed by 6 bases and J by 6 bases, 5 bases remained unmatched. The CDR3 spans 13 residues. Germline V lookup: CDR1 MNHEY, CDR2 SVGEGT. As DNA, the CDR3 is TGTGCCAGCAGCCCCCGGGACAGGGATGGCTACACCTTC. This gives the protein CASSPRDRDGYTF.

The chain recombines TRBV28 with TRBJ1-2; a weak D match, TRBD1 (6 bases). Germline V gene data show CDR1 as MDHEN and CDR2 as SYDVKM. This CDR3 region has 13 residues. V lost 6 bases and J 3 bases, leaving 11 bases between the germline ends. The CDR3 DNA reads TGTGCCAGCAGGGCGGGGGCGGACTATGGCTACACCTTC. Translating it yields CASRAGADYGYTF.

This chain uses TRBV9 with TRBJ2-3; 8 bases align to TRBD2. J gave up 2 bases and V 4 bases, and 6 bases lay outside the gene matches. CDR3 length: 15 residues. Germline-derived CDR1 and CDR2 are SGDLS and YYNGEE. The CDR3 DNA reads as TGTGCCAGCAGCAACGGGAGGGTCGTCACAGATACGCAGTATTTT. It encodes CASSNGRVVTDTQYF.

The V call is TRBV27, the J call TRBJ2-2; the D gene is possibly TRBD2 (6 bases). Germline lookup yields CDR1 MNHEY and CDR2 SMNVEV (reference sequence). The CDR3 sequence is 16 residues long. Trimming removed 3 bases from V and 2 bases from J, with 13 bases in between. CDR3 coding DNA: TGTGCCAGCAGTTTCCGGGGGATAGATAACACCGGGGAGCTGTTTTTT. Protein product: CASSFRGIDNTGELFF.

The chain has TRBV6-5 and TRBJ1-1, with D perhaps TRBD1 (6 bases). The CDR3 spans 13 residues. Germline CDR1 and CDR2: MNHEY and SVGAGI. The germline V and J ends were trimmed by 6 bases and 0 bases, with 8 bases remaining between them. The CDR3 DNA sequence: TGTGCCAGCAGACAGGGTCTGAACACTGAAGCTTTCTTT. Its protein product is CASRQGLNTEAFF.